The source of this T cell receptor beta chain is a study of CD8+ T cells in alopecia areata. Findings and limits, study-wide: Mice showed TCR sharing more clearly than patients did, possibly owing to HLA.

From PBMCs, CD4+ and CD8+ T cells were sorted. With respect to this clone: What it binds is unknown.

RNA was extracted and reverse transcribed into cDNA as the sequencing template. The table came from immunoSEQ multiplex PCR; TCRdb's copy has only in-frame clones and leaves some out. The profile covers around 190,000 clones, with about 56% appearing a single time and 4.9% taken by the ten largest. V was shortened by 2 bases and J by 11 bases, with 9 bases between the two germline ends. Germline CDR1 SNHLY, CDR2 FYNNEI. This CDR3 is built from 12 residues. V and J are TRBV2 and TRBJ1-4; D not certain. The origin of this receptor is a human donor in good health. Source material: CD8+ T cells sorted from blood. In nucleotides, the CDR3 is TGTGCCAGCAGTGAAAACGCCGAGAAACTGTTTTTT. Its translation is CASSENAEKLFF.